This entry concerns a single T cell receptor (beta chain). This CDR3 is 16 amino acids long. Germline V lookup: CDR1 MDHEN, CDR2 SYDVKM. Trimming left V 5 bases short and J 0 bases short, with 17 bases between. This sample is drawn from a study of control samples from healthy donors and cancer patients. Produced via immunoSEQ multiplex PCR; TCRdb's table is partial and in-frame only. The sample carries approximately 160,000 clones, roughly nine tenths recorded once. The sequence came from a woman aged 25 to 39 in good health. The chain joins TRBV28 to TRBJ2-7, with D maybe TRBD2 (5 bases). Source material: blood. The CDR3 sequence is CASSPRTAHPSYEQYF. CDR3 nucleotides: TGTGCCAGCAGTCCGAGGACTGCACATCCCTCCTACGAGCAGTACTTC.